This entry describes one T cell receptor beta chain. The antigen it binds to is not known. Base-call qualities are not available, and no considerably larger clone is one nucleotide away. Counted from cysteine to phenylalanine, this CDR3 has 13 amino acids. Only the CDR3 DNA stays, 39 bases, in frame from base 1. CDR1 and CDR2 are read off the germline V gene (reference sequence) as MNHEY and SMNVEV. V loses 5 bases, J loses 4 bases, and the germline ends lie 11 bases apart. The data stem from a study of T cell changes during pregnancy in multiple sclerosis (dated by TCRdb to the late 2010s). Broadly, across the study: The study looked at changes in the T cell repertoire across pregnancy in women with multiple sclerosis.

Libraries were prepared through the immunoSEQ multiplex PCR assay. What TCRdb holds here is the immuneACCESS table cut down to in-frame rearrangements. Part of the clones is not present; checked against another copy, under half of the missing clones reflect an unresolved V gene, and the others are unexplained. The sample table shows under 45,000 clones, and 80% to 90% are seen once. More than 0.6% of the sample is held by the ten biggest clonotypes. The TCR comes from a female donor with multiple sclerosis, enrolled in a pregnancy study. Rearrangement joined TRBV27 to TRBJ1-2; TRBD1 might be the D gene, on 6 matching bases. The sample in question was CD4+ T cells from peripheral blood mononuclear cells, obtained in the first trimester of pregnancy. The CDR3 reads CASSLTQGYGYTF. The sequenced DNA is TGTGCCAGCAGTCTTACACAGGGCTATGGCTACACCTTC.